The TCR beta chain described here comes from a study of blood T cell repertoires in COVID-19. Trimming left V 3 bases short and J 2 bases short, with 12 bases between. Per germline, CDR1 DFQATT and CDR2 SNEGSKA (reference sequence). The CDR3 has 14 amino acids. The method was immunoSEQ multiplex PCR; TCRdb's version includes in-frame clones alone and lacks a portion of them. The table lists about 440,000 clones, about 89% of them singletons. Sample: peripheral blood. V usage is TRBV20-1 and J usage is TRBJ2-3; D not resolved. This receptor was taken from a woman in her twenties or thirties with acute or convalescent COVID-19. In DNA, the CDR3 is TGCAGTGCTAGTCGGAAGGAGATCACAGATACGCAGTATTTT. Amino acids: CSASRKEITDTQYF.